This is a list of T cell receptor beta chains from one sample in a study of blood T cell repertoires in COVID-19. The table came from immunoSEQ multiplex PCR; TCRdb's copy has only in-frame clones and leaves some out. The data show about 350,000 clones, approximately 89% seen once. Sample: PBMCs or T cells enriched from blood (not recorded which). The source is a woman younger than 45 who had recovered from COVID-19. Both conserved end residues are part of each CDR3. Fields, in order: clone size, CDR3 length, V gene, J gene, D gene, CDR3 DNA, CDR3 protein. The D gene is left open where the match is weak. Where a row states a size, it is once, few, many or the class of an expanded clone; other rows omit it.

>NA|15|TRBV4-3|TRBJ1-1|NA
TGCGCCAGCAGCCAAGAACCAGGGTATAACACTGAAGCTTTCTTT
CASSQEPGYNTEAFF
>NA|14|TRBV4-1|TRBJ2-5|TRBD2
TGCGCCAGCAGCCTAGCGGGGTTGAAAGAGACCCAGTACTTC
CASSLAGLKETQYF
>NA|11|TRBV30|TRBJ2-7|NA
TGTGCCTGGAGTCCGGGATACGAGCAGTACTTC
CAWSPGYEQYF
>NA|15|TRBV7-8|TRBJ2-5|TRBD1
TGTGCCAGCAGCTTAGTGGCAGGGGGATACGAGACCCAGTACTTC
CASSLVAGGYETQYF
>NA|15|TRBV7-9|TRBJ2-3|NA
TGTGCCAGCAGCTTAATGGGGCAGGACACAGATACGCAGTATTTT
CASSLMGQDTDTQYF
>NA|18|TRBV5-1|TRBJ2-5|TRBD2
TGCGCCAGCAGCTTGGGCCTAGCGGTCTCCTACTATCAAGAGACCCAGTACTTC
CASSLGLAVSYYQETQYF
>NA|15|TRBV18|TRBJ1-2|NA
TGTGCCAGCTCACCTCGGGCAGGAGGGGACTATGGCTACACCTTC
CASSPRAGGDYGYTF
>NA|13|TRBV6-2/TRBV6-3|TRBJ1-2|NA
TGTGCCAGCAGTTACTCGATGGTTCAGGGCTACACCTTC
CASSYSMVQGYTF
>NA|15|TRBV5-8|TRBJ2-1|NA
TGTGCCAGCAGCTTGAGCGGACAGCTATACAATGAGCAGTTCTTC
CASSLSGQLYNEQFF
>once|15|TRBV9|TRBJ1-2|NA
TGTGCCAGCAGCGTAGGGGCAGGGGACATCGGAGGCTACACCTTC
CASSVGAGDIGGYTF
>NA|14|TRBV23-1|TRBJ2-7|TRBD1
TGCGCCAGCAGTCAGAGGGACAGGGCGTACGAGCAGTACTTC
CASSQRDRAYEQYF
>NA|15|TRBV13|TRBJ2-5|NA
TGTGCCAGCAGCTTTGAGCCCAGCTCGGGGGAGACCCAGTACTTC
CASSFEPSSGETQYF
>once|16|TRBV11-2|TRBJ1-1|TRBD1
TGTGCCAGCAGCCGGGCGGCACAGGGGTTTTGGCCTCAAGCTTTCTTT
CASSRAAQGFWPQAFF
>NA|15|TRBV18|TRBJ2-7|NA
TGTGCCAGCTCACCGGGTGCCAGGGTGCCTCGCGAGCAGTACTTC
CASSPGARVPREQYF
>once|14|TRBV3-1/TRBV3-2|TRBJ1-1|NA
TGTGCCAGCAGCCCCCCCCGGACACTGGCTGAAGCTTTCTTT
CASSPPRTLAEAFF
>once|13|TRBV10-2|TRBJ1-5|TRBD1
TGCGCCAGCAGTTCGACAGGGCAACAGCCCCAGCATTTT
CASSSTGQQPQHF
>NA|15|TRBV2|TRBJ1-2|NA
TGTGCCAGCAGTGAGAACAGCCGCCCACTCTATGGCTACACCTTC
CASSENSRPLYGYTF
>NA|15|TRBV6-5|TRBJ1-1|NA
TGTGCCAGCAAAGACGGATTCCGACAGAACACTGAAGCTTTCTTT
CASKDGFRQNTEAFF
>NA|17|TRBV6-6|TRBJ1-2|TRBD1
TGTGCCAGCAGTCCCCGTGAGGGGGCCCGAACTACGGGGGGCTACACCTTC
CASSPREGARTTGGYTF
>NA|17|TRBV5-8|TRBJ2-3|TRBD1
TGTGCCAGCAGCTTGGAAGGGGGACAGGGAGGGACAGATACGCAGTATTTT
CASSLEGGQGGTDTQYF
>NA|15|TRBV10-3|TRBJ2-7|TRBD1
TGTGCCATCGGCTCGGGACAGGGAGTTAACTACGAGCAGTACTTC
CAIGSGQGVNYEQYF
>NA|15|TRBV28|TRBJ2-5|TRBD2
TGTGCCAGCGGCACTAGCGGGGGGGCCCTCGAGACCCAGTACTTC
CASGTSGGALETQYF
>NA|17|TRBV4-2|TRBJ1-4|NA
TGTGCCAGCAGCCAAGAGGTCCTCCCCCTGCGGGGTGAAAAACTGTTTTTT
CASSQEVLPLRGEKLFF
>NA|19|TRBV3-1/TRBV3-2|TRBJ2-1|TRBD2
TGTGCCAGCAGCCCCTTTAATTTTAGGGCTAGCGGGGGGTCGAATGAGCAGTTCTTC
CASSPFNFRASGGSNEQFF
>NA|15|TRBV4-1|TRBJ2-7|NA
TGCGCCAGCAGCCAAGATCGAGGGTACGCTGCCGAGCAGTACTTC
CASSQDRGYAAEQYF
>NA|15|TRBV5-5|TRBJ1-6|NA
TGTGCCAGCAGCTTGGCCGGTGAGGTGGGTTCACCCCTCCACTTT
CASSLAGEVGSPLHF
>NA|10|TRBV2|TRBJ1-2|NA
TGTGCCATCTCCCTCAGGGTCTACACCTTC
CAISLRVYTF
>NA|15|TRBV5-6|TRBJ1-2|TRBD1
TGTGCCAGCAGCTTGGTACAGGGGGCAGGTTATGGCTACACCTTC
CASSLVQGAGYGYTF
>NA|14|TRBV7-9|TRBJ1-2|NA
TGTGCCAGCAGCGCCCGGGTCTCGAACTATGGCTACACCTTC
CASSARVSNYGYTF
>NA|14|TRBV29-1|TRBJ1-2|NA
TGCAGCGTTGCAGGGGAACAGGGTCGGTATGGCTACACCTTC
CSVAGEQGRYGYTF
>NA|14|TRBV4-3|TRBJ1-1|NA
TGCGCCAGCAGCACAGGGCCATTGAACACTGAAGCTTTCTTT
CASSTGPLNTEAFF
>once|16|TRBV14|TRBJ1-3|TRBD1
TGTGCCAGCAGTCAGGGGGGCTGGAGCTCTGGAAACACCATATATTTT
CASSQGGWSSGNTIYF
>NA|14|TRBV6-5|TRBJ1-5|TRBD1
TGTGCCAGCAGTTTAGGACAGGTAGACCAGCCCCAGCATTTT
CASSLGQVDQPQHF
>NA|16|TRBV7-9|TRBJ1-2|TRBD1
TGTGCCAGCAGCTTTTTAACAGGGGTTACTAACTATGGCTACACCTTC
CASSFLTGVTNYGYTF
>NA|14|TRBV2|TRBJ1-1|NA
TGTGCCAGCAAACAGCAGCGGAGGAAGACTGAAGCTTTCTTT
CASKQQRRKTEAFF
>NA|14|TRBV9|TRBJ1-2|NA
TGTGCCAGCAGCGTAGGTCCACAGAACTATGGCTACACCTTC
CASSVGPQNYGYTF
>NA|14|TRBV28|TRBJ2-6|TRBD2
TGTGCCGGGAGGGGCCGCTCTGGGGCCAACGTCCTGACTTTC
CAGRGRSGANVLTF
>NA|14|TRBV5-1|TRBJ1-6|NA
TGCGCCAGCAGCTTGGAAGCAGGGGATTCACCCCTCCACTTT
CASSLEAGDSPLHF
>NA|12|TRBV3-1/TRBV3-2|TRBJ2-3|NA
TGTGCCAGCAGCCCCACACCAGATACGCAGTATTTT
CASSPTPDTQYF
>once|14|TRBV13|TRBJ2-5|NA
TGTGCCAGCAGCTTAACGGGGGAACAAGAGACCCAGTACTTC
CASSLTGEQETQYF
>NA|16|TRBV5-4|TRBJ2-5|NA
TGTGCCAGCAGCCCAAACCCGGGACTCACGAAAGAGACCCAGTACTTC
CASSPNPGLTKETQYF
>NA|16|TRBV3-1/TRBV3-2|TRBJ2-4|TRBD2
TGTGCCAGCAGCCCCCGGATAGCGGGGAGGGGAAACATTCAGTACTTC
CASSPRIAGRGNIQYF
>NA|13|TRBV19|TRBJ2-5|NA
TGTGCCAGTAAGACGCGGGGAGCGGAGACCCAGTACTTC
CASKTRGAETQYF
>once|14|TRBV7-2|TRBJ1-2|NA
TGTGCCAGCAGCTTAGCGACTACAGGGTATGGCTACACCTTC
CASSLATTGYGYTF
>NA|15|TRBV15|TRBJ2-7|NA
TGTGCCACCAGCAGCTCAGAGACAGGATTGGACGAGCAGTACTTC
CATSSSETGLDEQYF
>few|13|TRBV18|TRBJ1-1|NA
TGTGCCAGCTCACTGACAGTGAACACTGAAGCTTTCTTT
CASSLTVNTEAFF
>few|15|TRBV19|TRBJ2-2|TRBD1
TGTGCCAGTACCCAGGGACAGTACTACACCGGGGAGCTGTTTTTT
CASTQGQYYTGELFF
>NA|13|TRBV24-1|TRBJ1-5|NA
TGTGCCACCAGTGACAGGGGCGGTCAGCCCCAGCATTTT
CATSDRGGQPQHF
>NA|15|TRBV5-1|TRBJ2-5|NA
TGCGCCAGCAGCTCCTCGCTGCCGACAGAAGAGACCCAGTACTTC
CASSSSLPTEETQYF
>NA|15|TRBV5-4|TRBJ1-6|TRBD1
TGTGCCAGCAGCTTCGACAGGGGGTATGACTCACCCCTCCACTTT
CASSFDRGYDSPLHF
>NA|15|TRBV4-1|TRBJ1-2|TRBD1
TGCGCCAGCAGCCAAGATCCCGGACAGGAAAAAGGCTACACCTTC
CASSQDPGQEKGYTF
>few|16|TRBV5-1|TRBJ1-2|TRBD1
TGCGCCAGCAGCTTGTTCGCCGGGACAGGGAGAAATGGCTACACCTTC
CASSLFAGTGRNGYTF